This TCR beta chain was profiled in a study of blood T cell repertoires in COVID-19 (dated by TCRdb to the early 2020s). About the investigation overall: Samples from collaborators originated in the United States, Italy and Spain and spanned both the acute and convalescent phases of COVID-19. The prospective study material was composed of cDNA or gDNA derived from T cells, B-cell-depleted T cells, or PBMCs. Subjects who had been exposed to COVID-19, were actively infected with it, or had recovered from it provided the deeply sampled blood TCRbeta repertoires that made up the dataset. The repertoires were made available in a free public database intended to serve as a resource for research on the immune response to SARS-CoV-2. Samples were obtained from the ongoing ImmuneRACE study (first 160 participants) and from over a thousand subjects provided by 6 global collaborators. Sample metadata almost always included a de-identified subject ID, COVID-19 status, age in years and sex. HLA class I and class II types, where available, came from metadata supplied by the sample provider rather than from assay-based typing.

For this chain, trimming is 4 bases at the V end and 7 bases at the J end, and the number of junction bases without a gene match is 11. The CDR1 and CDR2 encoded by the germline V gene (reference sequence) are SGHNT and YYREEE. CDR3 length: 16 amino acids, cysteine to phenylalanine. Left in the record is the CDR3 DNA by itself, 48 bases read in frame from the first base. TCRbeta CDR3 regions were amplified from genomic DNA using the immunoSEQ Assay, a bias-controlled multiplex PCR. The original methods were these. Nucleated cell counts per sample were estimated from amplification of reference gene primers within the assay. To quantify the absolute abundance of each unique TCRbeta CDR3 rearrangement, sequence reads were collapsed and filtered. For each sample, productive Simpson clonality was calculated as the square root of Simpson's diversity index over productive rearrangements. This immuneACCESS table, as held by TCRdb, lists in-frame sequences with V and J called but not all clones. Of the missing ones, under half trace to an unresolved V gene in checked studies; the others have no known cause. The DNA gave D and trimming, while V, J and clone size come from that table. Across this sample there are 210,000 or so clones, with 88% seen only once. Of the sample, less than 3% is held by the ten largest clones.

Worth noting for this clone: Its specific antigen is unknown. The sample holds no much larger clone one base away, and base qualities are not on file.

Paper-wide results and their limitations: How much clinical and demographic metadata was included differed by source and by participant, and the metadata was provided uncurated.

Each collaborating institution followed its own protocols to collect whole blood in K2EDTA tubes. For TCRbeta analysis, collaborators shipped samples in one of three forms: frozen whole blood, isolated PBMCs, or DNA extracted from either of those sample types. The sequence joins TRBV5-4 to TRBJ1-4; 9 central nucleotides agree with TRBD1. The origin of this receptor is a woman aged 60-70 years with acute or convalescent COVID-19. Sequences were obtained from peripheral blood. The CDR3: CASSPDRGTGGEKLFF. The DNA is TGTGCCAGCAGCCCTGACAGGGGGACGGGTGGTGAAAAACTGTTTTTT.